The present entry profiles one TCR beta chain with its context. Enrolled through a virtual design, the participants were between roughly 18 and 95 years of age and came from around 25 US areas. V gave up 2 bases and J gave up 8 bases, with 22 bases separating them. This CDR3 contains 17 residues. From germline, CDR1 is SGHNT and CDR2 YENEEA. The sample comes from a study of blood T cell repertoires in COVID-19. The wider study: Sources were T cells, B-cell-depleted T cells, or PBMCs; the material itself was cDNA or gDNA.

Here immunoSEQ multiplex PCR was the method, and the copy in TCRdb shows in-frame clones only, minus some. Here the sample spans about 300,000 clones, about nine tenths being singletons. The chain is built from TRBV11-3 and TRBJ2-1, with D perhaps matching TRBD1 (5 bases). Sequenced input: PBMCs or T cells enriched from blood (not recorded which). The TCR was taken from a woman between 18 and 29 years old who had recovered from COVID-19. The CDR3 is CASSLRGGINSGDEQFF. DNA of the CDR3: TGTGCCAGCAGCTTAAGGGGTGGGATAAATTCGGGCGATGAGCAGTTCTTC.